This TCR beta chain was captured in a study of blood T cell repertoires in COVID-19. Study summary: Both acute and convalescent COVID-19 samples were obtained from the United States, Italy and Spain. In each case, the material was cDNA or gDNA derived from T cells, B-cell-depleted T cells, or PBMCs.

Per the authors' pipeline: Scientists estimated how many nucleated cells there were by amplifying reference gene primers. Profiling relied on immunoSEQ multiplex PCR, and the TCRdb table lists in-frame clones only, not all of them. The V and J calls and clone size were taken over from that table, and D and trimming were inferred from the DNA. Here the sample spans around 200,000 clones, about 87% being singletons. CDR3 length equals 14 residues. Trimming pared 4 bases from V and 1 base from J, leaving 7 bases between. CDR1 LGHNA and CDR2 YSLEER come from the germline V gene. Donors of Cohort 3 who recovered were those that had two negative PCRs, clearance, or symptom resolution.

J is TRBJ2-2 and V is TRBV4-3; D is ambiguous. The sequence derives from a woman in her twenties or thirties who had recovered from COVID-19. The sample consisted of PBMCs or T cells enriched from blood (not recorded which). The CDR3 is CASSRTQNTGELFF. The CDR3 DNA reads TGCGCCAGCAGCCGAACACAGAACACCGGGGAGCTGTTTTTT.